This is a list of T cell receptor beta chains from one sample in a study of blood T cell repertoires in COVID-19. TCRdb keeps only in-frame clones here, not all; method: immunoSEQ multiplex PCR. Of 120,000 to 150,000 clones in the sample, roughly 80% were seen once. Sequencing was carried out using peripheral blood. Every receptor here comes from a man aged 45 to 65 with active or convalescent COVID-19. Each CDR3 is given with its conserved first and last residue. The order of the fields is clone size, D gene, J gene, V gene, CDR3 DNA, CDR3 protein. The D gene is left open where the match is weak. Size values are once, few and many counts, or a class for expanded clones, and some rows have none.

-,TRBD1,TRBJ2-7,TRBV6-5,TGTGCCAGCAGGCAGCCCGGGACAGCCTACGAGCAGTACTTC,CASRQPGTAYEQYF
-,-,TRBJ2-7,TRBV28,TGTGCCAGCAGTTCCCCGCGGGCCGAGCAGTACTTC,CASSSPRAEQYF
-,-,TRBJ2-3,TRBV9,TGTGCCAGCAGCGCCGCACGGGATACGCAGTATTTT,CASSAARDTQYF
-,TRBD2,TRBJ2-3,TRBV7-6,TGTGCCAGCAGCTTAGTAGGCGGGAGGGTGGATACGCAGTATTTT,CASSLVGGRVDTQYF
-,TRBD1,TRBJ1-6,TRBV2,TGTGCCAGCTGTTCGGGACAGCATAATTCACCCCTCCACTTT,CASCSGQHNSPLHF
once,TRBD1,TRBJ1-6,TRBV5-1,TGCGCCAGCAGCCCCGAGACAGGGGGGAATTCACCCCTCCACTTT,CASSPETGGNSPLHF
-,-,TRBJ2-4,TRBV5-1,TGCGCCAGCAGCTTGGACTCGGTGCTAGCCAAAAACATTCAGTACTTC,CASSLDSVLAKNIQYF
-,-,TRBJ2-1,TRBV9,TGTGCCAGCAGCGTAGGAGCGAATGAGCAGTTCTTC,CASSVGANEQFF
-,TRBD1,TRBJ2-3,TRBV28,TGTGCCAGCACCTTAGACAGGGGGCTCACAGATACGCAGTATTTT,CASTLDRGLTDTQYF
few,-,TRBJ2-1,TRBV27,TGTGCCACCAACGACCTTAGCGGACCCTCCTACAATGAGCAGTTCTTC,CATNDLSGPSYNEQFF
-,-,TRBJ2-7,TRBV5-6,TGTGCCAGCAGCCGTGATCGGGGGAGGTACGAGCAGTACTTC,CASSRDRGRYEQYF
-,TRBD1,TRBJ1-5,TRBV27,TGTGCCAGCAGCCGACAGGGGGCCGGCCAGCCCCAGCATTTT,CASSRQGAGQPQHF
-,-,TRBJ2-7,TRBV27,TGTGCCAGCAGTTTAACTCAGGGAAGCTCCTACGAGCAGTACTTC,CASSLTQGSSYEQYF
few,-,TRBJ2-1,TRBV13,TGTGCCAGCAGCCCGGGCTACAATGAGCAGTTCTTC,CASSPGYNEQFF
-,-,TRBJ2-5,TRBV28,TGTGCCAGCCTGACAAGGGGAACAGAGACCCAGTACTTC,CASLTRGTETQYF
-,-,TRBJ1-1,TRBV5-1,TGCGCCAGCAGCTTGTCTTCCAGGGCGGACACTGAAGCTTTCTTT,CASSLSSRADTEAFF
-,-,TRBJ2-2,TRBV19,TGTGCCAGTAGTACGCAGGTCTCCCATAACACCGGGGAGCTGTTTTTT,CASSTQVSHNTGELFF
many,-,TRBJ2-6,TRBV7-2,TGTGCCAGCAGCTTAGGTGGAGGGGCTCCCTCTGGGGCCAACGTCCTGACTTTC,CASSLGGGAPSGANVLTF
-,TRBD2,TRBJ2-1,TRBV6-6,TGTGCCAGCAGTCGGACTAGCGGGTTTCAACAGTACAATGAGCAGTTCTTC,CASSRTSGFQQYNEQFF